This T cell receptor beta chain was sequenced in a study of T cell changes during pregnancy in multiple sclerosis. This CDR3 region has 17 residues. The V end was cut by 0 bases, the J end by 0 bases, with 14 bases between. From germline, CDR1 is ENHRY and CDR2 SYGVKD. Measured with immunoSEQ multiplex PCR; TCRdb has only the in-frame clones, and not every one. The sample holds about 51,000 clones, 93% seen once. This chain connects TRBV10-3 to TRBJ2-5; D perhaps matches TRBD2 (5 bases). This sequence originates from a female donor with multiple sclerosis, enrolled in a pregnancy study. The specimen comprised peripheral blood, sampled in the second trimester of pregnancy. CDR3: CAISESSEGLYQETQYF. CDR3 coding DNA: TGTGCCATCAGTGAGTCGAGCGAGGGCTTGTACCAAGAGACCCAGTACTTC.